The rows below give T cell receptor beta chains drawn from one sample of a study of CD4+ T cells in melanoma. Method: immunoSEQ multiplex PCR; TCRdb's copy keeps in-frame clones and lacks some. The sample shows 20,000 to 25,000 clones, about three quarters of them seen only once. The receptor set was obtained from a human donor with melanoma. CDR3s include the opening cysteine and the closing phenylalanine or tryptophan. A D gene is named only where the DNA matches it firmly. For some rows the clone size is stated as once, few or many, or as a class when expanded; others skip it.

V gene	J gene	clone size	D gene	CDR3 protein	CDR3 DNA
TRBV21-1	TRBJ1-1	.	.	CASSKEMAGGGRVNTEAFF	TGTGCCAGCAGCAAAGAGATGGCGGGCGGGGGAAGGGTGAACACTGAAGCTTTCTTT
TRBV9	TRBJ1-2	.	TRBD1	CASSVGWDSHFYGYTF	TGTGCCAGCAGCGTAGGGTGGGACAGCCACTTCTATGGCTACACCTTC
TRBV9	TRBJ2-2	.	TRBD1	CASSVSRQGNTGELFF	TGTGCCAGCAGCGTCTCCCGACAGGGGAACACCGGGGAGCTGTTTTTT
TRBV12-5	TRBJ1-3	.	.	CASVTDVVSSGNTIYF	TGTGCTAGTGTTACCGACGTCGTGAGCTCTGGAAACACCATATATTTT
TRBV11-2	TRBJ1-2	.	.	CGSSPGSGYTF	TGCGGTAGTAGTCCGGGATCTGGCTACACCTTC
TRBV4-1	TRBJ2-1	.	.	CASSQPAGRDNEQFF	TGCGCCAGCAGCCAACCCGCGGGGCGCGACAATGAGCAGTTCTTC
TRBV11-2	TRBJ2-7	once	.	CASSLGPGKYF	TGTGCCAGCAGCTTAGGTCCGGGAAAGTACTTC
TRBV6-1	TRBJ2-3	.	TRBD2	CASSIAGGTDTQYF	TGTGCCAGCAGTATAGCGGGGGGAACAGATACGCAGTATTTT
TRBV27	TRBJ2-3	.	TRBD1	CASTMGQGQDTQYF	TGTGCCAGCACCATGGGACAGGGGCAGGATACGCAGTATTTT
TRBV19	TRBJ2-7	.	.	CASSIGTGLYEQYF	TGTGCCAGTAGTATAGGGACCGGACTCTACGAGCAGTACTTC
TRBV10-2	TRBJ1-2	few	TRBD1	CASSEPTGLGYTF	TGCGCCAGCAGTGAGCCGACAGGGCTCGGCTACACCTTC
TRBV6-1	TRBJ1-5	.	.	CASSEAIAGWIIGNQPQHF	TGTGCCAGCAGTGAAGCCATCGCAGGGTGGATTATTGGCAATCAGCCCCAGCATTTT